This T cell receptor (beta chain) was sequenced for a study of T cells in Graves' hyperthyroidism and ophthalmopathy. This clonotype was seen many times. What it binds is not known. Study outcomes and limitations: Most thyroid clonotypes expanded above 0.001 were also detected in blood.

Researchers barred patients who had uncontrolled infection, other autoimmune disease, pregnancy or lactation. 10 ml fresh peripheral blood yielded the PBMCs. The germline V gene encodes CDR1 MNHEY and CDR2 SVGAGI. The CDR3 length is 12 residues. V dropped 10 bases and J dropped 6; count of bases not matched to a gene: 8. What was amplified from RNA transcripts were TCR beta CDR3 regions. First-round RT-PCR targeting the TCR CDR3 was performed with the HTBI primer set. TCRdb analysed the multiplex PCR reads with MiXCR anew, one entry per CDR3 protein. Counted here are 350,000 or so distinct CDR3 sequences, 15% to 20% occurring once; the ten biggest clones make up about a sixth.

The chain joins TRBV6-5 to TRBJ2-7, with TRBD2 matching over 8 bases. This sequence originates from a woman aged 40-49 years with Graves' ophthalmopathy. Sequenced sample: blood. The CDR3 DNA reads as TGTGCCACCGGGACTAGTCCCAGCGAGCAGTACTTC. It specifies CATGTSPSEQYF.